A single sample is the source of the 2 T cell receptor beta chains below, sequenced in a study of radiation and T cells in renal cell carcinoma. As for time point: baseline pretreatment blood. Treatment described: 15 Gy SBRT to primary tumor, nephrectomy 4 weeks later. Sequencing used immunoSEQ multiplex PCR; TCRdb keeps in-frame clones, though not all of them. Of 150,000 or so clones in the sample, roughly 80% were seen once. The sequenced sample was blood, obtained from a patient whose treatment included radiotherapy and nephrectomy. The receptors were sampled from a woman aged 45-60 years with renal cell carcinoma.

This sequence joins TRBV5-6 and TRBJ1-1; no definite D call. The CDR3 is made up of 12 amino acids. V shed 0 bases and J shed 3 bases, with 3 bases lying between them. Looked up from germline, CDR1 is SGHDT and CDR2 is YYEEEE. Here the CDR3 reads CASSLVDTEAFF. The CDR3 region has the DNA TGTGCCAGCAGCTTGGTGGACACTGAAGCTTTCTTT.

The chain couples TRBV5-5 to TRBJ1-5, with D possibly matching TRBD1 (5 bases). The germline V gene encodes CDR1 SGHKS and CDR2 YYEKEE (reference sequence). V lost 3 bases and J 3 bases, leaving 10 bases between the germline ends. This CDR3 spans 14 amino acids. Here the CDR3 reads CASSSDSFNQPQHF. DNA of the CDR3: TGTGCCAGCAGCTCAGACAGCTTCAATCAGCCCCAGCATTTT.